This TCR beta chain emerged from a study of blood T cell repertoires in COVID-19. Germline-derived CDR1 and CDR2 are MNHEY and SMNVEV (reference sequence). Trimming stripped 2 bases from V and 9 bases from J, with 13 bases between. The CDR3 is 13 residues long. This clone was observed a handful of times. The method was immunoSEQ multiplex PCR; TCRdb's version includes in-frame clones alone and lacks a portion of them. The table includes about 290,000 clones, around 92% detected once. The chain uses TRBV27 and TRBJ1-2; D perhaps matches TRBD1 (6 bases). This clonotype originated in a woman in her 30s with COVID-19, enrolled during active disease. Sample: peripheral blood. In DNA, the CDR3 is TGTGCCAGCAGTTTAGGGCAGGGGATCAGCTACACCTTC. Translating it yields CASSLGQGISYTF.